A single sample is the source of the 6 T cell receptor beta chains below, sequenced in a study of PD-1 blockade in mismatch repair-deficient tumors. Repertoires were generated with immunoSEQ multiplex PCR, while TCRdb's copy carries only in-frame clones and drops some. The table shows around 100,000 clones, with approximately 80% occurring only once. This specimen consisted of peripheral blood, obtained around 8 months after starting pembrolizumab. The receptors stem from an adult with mismatch repair-deficient cancer.

V gene TRBV5-6 combines with J gene TRBJ1-1, with D possibly being TRBD1 (5 bases). Trimming took off 4 bases at V and 3 bases at J, with 13 bases between the two ends. Germline CDR1 reads SGHDT; CDR2 reads YYEEEE. CDR3 length: 14 amino acids. CDR3 coding DNA: TGTGCCAGCAGCACAGGACGGCTAGACACTGAAGCTTTCTTT. Its protein product is CASSTGRLDTEAFF.

The CDR3 region has the DNA TGTGCCTGGACCTCAACTAGCAATCAGCCCCAGCATTTT. Its translation is CAWTSTSNQPQHF. This chain uses TRBV30 with TRBJ1-5; D not certain. Germline V gene sequence: CDR1 GTSNPN, CDR2 SVGIG (reference sequence). The germline V and J ends were trimmed by 4 bases and 0 bases, with 7 bases remaining between them. The CDR3 has 13 amino acids.

The genes are TRBV14 and TRBJ1-1, with D hard to call. CDR1 SGHDN and CDR2 FVKESK come from the germline V gene. The CDR3 sequence is 13 residues long. Between the trimmed V and J ends, which lost 1 base and 8 bases, there was a span of 11 bases. This CDR3 reads CASSQAIGREAFF. The CDR3 nucleotides read TGTGCCAGCAGCCAAGCTATAGGGCGAGAAGCTTTCTTT. Complete variable domain (other parts from reference TRBV14 and TRBJ1-1): EAGVTQFPSHSVIEKGQTVTLRCDPISGHDNLYWYRRVMGKEIKFLLHFVKESKQDESGMPNNRFLAERTGGTYSTLKVQPAELEDSGVYFCASSQAIGREAFFGQGTRLTVV.

V is TRBV10-3 and J is TRBJ2-3, with 7 bases identical to TRBD2. The ends lost 6 bases at V and 4 bases at J; junction bases unmatched: 4. The CDR3 has 13 amino acids. CDR1 and CDR2 from the germline V gene are ENHRY and SYGVKD. Here the CDR3 DNA reads TGTGCCATCAGGGTCACTAGCGCAGATACGCAGTATTTT. Protein sequence: CAIRVTSADTQYF.

This chain links TRBV7-9 with TRBJ2-7; D not resolved. Germline V gives CDR1 SEHNR, CDR2 FQNEAQ (reference sequence). Deletions cut 4 bases from V and 3 bases from J, with 7 bases between. The CDR3 runs to 12 residues. In DNA, the CDR3 is TGTGCCAGCAGCTATAGCTACTACGAGCAGTACTTC. Protein: CASSYSYYEQYF.

This clone was counted a few times. Here the CDR3 DNA reads TGTGCCAGCAGGGCCGGGACAGGGGTCCACGAGCAGTACTTC. It translates to CASRAGTGVHEQYF. The chain is built from TRBV5-5 and TRBJ2-7; TRBD1 matches at 10 bases. The V gene's germline CDR1 is SGHKS and CDR2 YYEKEE (reference sequence). This CDR3 is built from 14 residues. Trimming took 5 bases from V and 5 from J; bases not matched to a gene: 7.